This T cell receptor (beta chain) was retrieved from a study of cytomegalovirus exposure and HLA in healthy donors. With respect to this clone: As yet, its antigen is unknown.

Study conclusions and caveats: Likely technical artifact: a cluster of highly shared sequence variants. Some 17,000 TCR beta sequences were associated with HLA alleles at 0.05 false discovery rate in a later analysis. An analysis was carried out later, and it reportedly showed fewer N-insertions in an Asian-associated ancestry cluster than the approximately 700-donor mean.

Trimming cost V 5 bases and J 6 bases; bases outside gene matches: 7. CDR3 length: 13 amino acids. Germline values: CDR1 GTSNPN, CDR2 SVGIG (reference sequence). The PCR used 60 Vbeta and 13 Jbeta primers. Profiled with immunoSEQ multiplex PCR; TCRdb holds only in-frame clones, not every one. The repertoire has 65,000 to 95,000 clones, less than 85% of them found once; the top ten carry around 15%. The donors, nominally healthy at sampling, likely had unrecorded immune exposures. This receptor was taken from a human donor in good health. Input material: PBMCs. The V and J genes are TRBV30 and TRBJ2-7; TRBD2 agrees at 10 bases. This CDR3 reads CAWGLAGVGEQYF. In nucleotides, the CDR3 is TGTGCCTGGGGTCTAGCGGGGGTTGGCGAGCAGTACTTC.